This record looks at one T cell receptor beta chain sequence and its context. Its specificity is unknown. The V gene end was trimmed by 5 bases and the J gene end by 6 bases; junction bases not matched to a gene: 2. Germline assignment: CDR1 MNHEY and CDR2 SVGAGI. This CDR3 has 14 residues. The data were obtained in a study of T cells in narcolepsy. Turning to the study itself: Healthy controls were enrolled alongside patients with narcolepsy type 1 or type 2. General study points: Reportedly, autoreactive clonotypes were serially detected in patients' blood but not controls'. Autoreactive HCRT-specific and TRIB2-specific clonotypes were marked in same-patient CSF-versus-blood CD4+ comparisons.

Here immunoSEQ multiplex PCR was the method, and the copy in TCRdb shows in-frame clones only, minus some. The sample holds roughly 15,000 clones; over 75% are singletons and the top ten take over 30%. Input material: memory (CD45RA-) CD4+ T cells from blood. The V call is TRBV6-5, the J call TRBJ2-7; 15 nucleotides agree with TRBD2. The receptor was derived from a human donor in good health. This CDR3 is CASSQGLAGGEQYF. The CDR3 region has the DNA TGTGCCAGCAGTCAGGGACTAGCGGGAGGCGAGCAGTACTTC.